Listed here are 29 T cell receptor beta chains from one sample, sequenced in a study of shared clonotypes between healthy human individuals. Data came from immunoSEQ multiplex PCR; TCRdb stores just in-frame clones and leaves some out. The data show roughly 2.1 million clones, about 93% seen once. Naivety among CD8 cells was defined by CD45RO negativity and positive CCR7 selection, thereby excluding terminally differentiated effector memory CD45RA+ cells. Material for sequencing was naive CD8+ T cells from PBMCs. Source of these receptors: a young man in good health. Some clones in this sample may be carry-over from other donors' samples.

The chain is built from TRBV30 and TRBJ1-1; D may be TRBD1 (6 bases). Germline lookup yields CDR1 GTSNPN and CDR2 SVGIG (reference sequence). Trimming left V 5 bases short and J 6 bases short, with 19 bases between. CDR3 length: 14 residues. DNA of the CDR3: TGTGCCTGGCCCGGAGGGGGGGCAAGCGCTGAAGCTTTCTTT. Protein product: CAWPGGGASAEAFF.

Remarks on this clone: This same CDR3 is encoded by further DNA sequences in the sample. This chain uses TRBV7-9 with TRBJ2-7; 13 nucleotides agree with TRBD2. This CDR3 contains 15 residues. Germline-derived CDR1 and CDR2 are SEHNR and FQNEAQ (reference sequence). V shed 5 bases, J shed 3 bases, and the junction held 4 bases outside the gene matches. The CDR3 sequence: CASSPGLAGVYEQYF. The CDR3 region has the DNA TGTGCCAGCAGCCCCGGACTAGCGGGAGTCTACGAGCAGTACTTC.

The chain recombines TRBV11-2 with TRBJ2-7; 9 positions agree with TRBD2. V shed 5 bases and J 3 bases; nucleotides not matched to a gene: 14. This CDR3 spans 17 amino acids. Germline CDR1 and CDR2: SGHAT and FQNNGV. In DNA form, the CDR3 reads TGTGCCAGCAGCGGGCGACTAGCGGAGCCGAGAATCTACGAGCAGTACTTC. Its translation is CASSGRLAEPRIYEQYF.

The chain employs TRBV5-1 and TRBJ2-1; TRBD2 is a possible D gene (6 bases). Germline CDR1 reads SGHRS; CDR2 reads YFSETQ. V lost 5 bases to trimming and J lost 5 bases, with 11 bases between them. The CDR3 is 13 amino acids. CDR3 protein: CASRLADHNEQFF. The CDR3 region has the DNA TGCGCCAGCAGACTAGCTGACCACAATGAGCAGTTCTTC.

Comment on this clone: Other nucleotide sequences in the sample specify the same CDR3. The chain carries TRBV19 and TRBJ2-3; no clear D. The V end lost 0 bases, the J end lost 0 bases, and 7 bases lay between the germline ends. This CDR3 has 15 amino acids. Germline V gives CDR1 LNHDA, CDR2 SQIVND (reference sequence). For the CDR3, the DNA is TGTGCCAGTAGTATAGAAGGCGGTAGCACAGATACGCAGTATTTT. It codes for CASSIEGGSTDTQYF.

The chain uses TRBV5-1 and TRBJ2-5; D may match TRBD1 or TRBD2 (5 bases each). V lost 0 bases to trimming and J lost 5 bases, with 14 bases between them. The V gene's germline CDR1 is SGHRS and CDR2 YFSETQ. The CDR3 runs to 15 residues. The CDR3 DNA is TGCGCCAGCAGCTTGGGGGACGACCAGAAGGAGACCCAGTACTTC. This translates into CASSLGDDQKETQYF.

This chain links TRBV13 with TRBJ2-1; D could derive from TRBD1 or TRBD2 (5 bases each). V dropped 0 bases and J dropped 4 bases, with 16 bases sitting between them. CDR3 size: 17 residues. Germline V CDR1 and CDR2: PRHDT, FYEKMQ (reference sequence). CDR3 sequence: CASSLGRGAPTYNEQFF. For the CDR3, the DNA is TGTGCCAGCAGCTTAGGCCGAGGGGCGCCCACTTACAATGAGCAGTTCTTC.

Here the CDR3 reads CASRYSGRRIDTQYF. In DNA, the CDR3 is TGTGCCAGCAGGTATAGCGGGAGGAGGATAGATACGCAGTATTTT. The chain links TRBV28 to TRBJ2-3, with 10 positions matching TRBD2. This CDR3 contains 15 residues. V shed 6 bases and J 5 bases; nucleotides not matched to a gene: 8. Germline V CDR1 and CDR2: MDHEN, SYDVKM.

This clone is a singleton in its sample. This rearrangement joins TRBV19 to TRBJ2-1; no firm D call. The V end lost 2 bases, the J end lost 0 bases, and 5 bases lay between the germline ends. Germline CDR1 and CDR2: LNHDA and SQIVND (reference sequence). The CDR3 runs 14 residues. CDR3 nucleotides: TGTGCCAGTAGTATAACCATCTCCTACAATGAGCAGTTCTTC. This sequence encodes CASSITISYNEQFF.

The J gene is TRBJ1-1, the V gene TRBV15, with 7 bases that match TRBD1. From germline, CDR1 is LNHNV and CDR2 YYDKDF (reference sequence). This CDR3 is built from 14 residues. The junction had 3 bases not matched to a gene; V was cut back by 0 bases and J by 5 bases. The CDR3 sequence: CATSRDAGGTEAFF. As DNA, the CDR3 is TGTGCCACCAGCAGAGACGCAGGGGGGACTGAAGCTTTCTTT.

The rearrangement uses TRBV6-6 and TRBJ1-5; D is uncertain. Germline loops: CDR1 MNHNY, CDR2 SVGAGI (reference sequence). This CDR3 has 16 residues. V lost 2 bases and J lost 0, with 11 bases in between. Here the CDR3 DNA reads TGTGCCAGCAGTTACGTTTCCTATTATAGCAATCAGCCCCAGCATTTT. This gives the protein CASSYVSYYSNQPQHF.

The chain joins TRBV9 to TRBJ2-7; 8 nucleotides align to TRBD1. The length of the CDR3 is 15 residues. The V gene end was trimmed by 3 bases and the J gene end by 2 bases; junction bases not matched to a gene: 7. Germline V gene sequence: CDR1 SGDLS, CDR2 YYNGEE. CDR3 bases: TGTGCCAGCAGCGGAGGACAGGGAATTACCTACGAGCAGTACTTC. Protein sequence: CASSGGQGITYEQYF.

The chain is built from TRBV29-1 and TRBJ2-7; 9 bases agree with TRBD1. Germline V gene lookup returns CDR1 SQVTM and CDR2 ANQGSEA. V was pared by 5 bases and J by 9 bases, with 11 bases of the junction left unmatched. This CDR3 spans 13 amino acids. The CDR3 DNA sequence: TGCAGCGTTAGGACGGGACAGGGTATAGGGCAGTACTTC. This codes for CSVRTGQGIGQYF.

The J gene is TRBJ2-5, the V gene TRBV29-1, with 7 bases that match TRBD2. V lost 3 bases, J lost 2 bases, and 12 bases stayed unmatched. From germline, CDR1 is SQVTM and CDR2 ANQGSEA. This CDR3 spans 16 amino acids. The CDR3 sequence is CSVDNGLAALQETQYF. CDR3 DNA sequence: TGCAGCGTTGATAATGGGCTAGCGGCGCTACAAGAGACCCAGTACTTC.

The V call is TRBV6-5, the J call TRBJ2-7; D call uncertain. This CDR3 region has 15 residues. Germline V gene lookup returns CDR1 MNHEY and CDR2 SVGAGI. Trimming cost V 0 bases and J 6 bases, with 15 bases left between them. As DNA, the CDR3 is TGTGCCAGCAGTTACTCGGACCCCATTTCTTCCGAGCAGTACTTC. This gives the protein CASSYSDPISSEQYF.

The genes are TRBV6-4 and TRBJ2-3; 9 nucleotides line up with TRBD2. Germline V gene sequence: CDR1 MRHNA, CDR2 SNTAGT. CDR3 length equals 16 residues. Trimming took 3 bases from V and 2 from J; bases not matched to a gene: 6. Here the CDR3 reads CASSEAGGTSTDTQYF. DNA of the CDR3: TGTGCCAGCAGTGAGGCGGGGGGGACTTCCACAGATACGCAGTATTTT.

V and J are TRBV19 and TRBJ1-2; 7 nucleotides match TRBD1. The CDR3 has 14 amino acids. V was pared by 3 bases and J by 5 bases, with 6 bases of the junction left unmatched. Germline V gives CDR1 LNHDA, CDR2 SQIVND (reference sequence). The CDR3 loop reads CASSIKGQIYGYTF. DNA of the CDR3: TGTGCCAGTAGTATTAAGGGACAGATTTATGGCTACACCTTC.

This clone has only one observation. The rearrangement joins TRBV6-5 to TRBJ2-7; no definite D call. The V end lost 0 bases, the J end lost 1 base, and 13 bases lay between the germline ends. CDR1 and CDR2 from the germline V gene are MNHEY and SVGAGI. The CDR3 sequence is 16 residues long. CDR3 sequence: CASSYSTRPGSYEQYF. The CDR3 DNA reads as TGTGCCAGCAGTTACTCGACCAGGCCGGGTTCCTACGAGCAGTACTTC.

The chain recombines TRBV7-2 with TRBJ2-7; TRBD2 agrees at 8 bases. V was pared by 3 bases and J by 2 bases, with 6 bases of the junction left unmatched. Germline CDR1 SGHTA, CDR2 FQGNSA. The CDR3 loop spans 15 amino acids. The CDR3 region has the DNA TGTGCCAGCAGCTTCGCCACTAGCGGCACCTACGAGCAGTACTTC. This gives the protein CASSFATSGTYEQYF.

This sequence joins TRBV30 and TRBJ2-7, with 9 bases matching TRBD2. Trimming removed 3 bases from V and 3 bases from J; junction bases left unmatched: 9. The germline gives CDR1 GTSNPN, CDR2 SVGIG (reference sequence). This CDR3 is 15 amino acids long. The CDR3: CAWSELAGAIYEQYF. Here the CDR3 DNA reads TGTGCCTGGAGCGAGTTAGCGGGAGCGATCTACGAGCAGTACTTC.

J is TRBJ2-7 and V is TRBV4-1; 12 bases line up with TRBD2. The germline V gene encodes CDR1 MGHRA and CDR2 YSYEKL. V shed 7 bases and J 4 bases; nucleotides not matched to a gene: 14. CDR3 size: 17 residues. The CDR3 spells CASTPNVGLAGRYEQYF. For the CDR3, the DNA is TGCGCCAGCACTCCCAACGTGGGACTAGCGGGTAGATACGAGCAGTACTTC.

J is TRBJ2-1 and V is TRBV15, with no clear D. V was pared by 3 bases and J by 2 bases, with 11 bases between. CDR3 length equals 15 residues. Germline V gene sequence: CDR1 LNHNV, CDR2 YYDKDF (reference sequence). The CDR3 region has the DNA TGTGCCACCAGCAGGACCGCCCTCACCTACAATGAGCAGTTCTTC. It translates to CATSRTALTYNEQFF.

This clone was observed once. Additional DNA sequences in this sample encode the identical CDR3. The chain links TRBV19 to TRBJ1-1; D remains ambiguous. The CDR3 has 12 amino acids. The germline CDR1 and CDR2 sequences are LNHDA and SQIVND (reference sequence). With 3 bases removed from V and 0 bases from J, the gap between germline ends came to 2 bases. CDR3 loop: CASSILNTEAFF. CDR3 coding DNA: TGTGCCAGTAGTATTTTGAACACTGAAGCTTTCTTT.

The chain couples TRBV29-1 to TRBJ2-1, with a weak D call TRBD2 (5 bases). Per the germline V gene, CDR1 is SQVTM and CDR2 is ANQGSEA. The CDR3 runs to 13 residues. The V and J ends lost 7 bases and 4 bases respectively, with 14 bases between them. The CDR3 nucleotides read TGCAGCGCCCATAGCGCCTTGTACAATGAGCAGTTCTTC. This codes for CSAHSALYNEQFF.

In the case of this clone: Other DNA sequences in the same sample also yield this CDR3. The chain is built from TRBV16 and TRBJ1-1; TRBD1 is a possible D gene (5 bases). Trimming removed 0 bases from V and 7 bases from J, with 6 bases in between. Germline V gene lookup returns CDR1 KGHSY and CDR2 FQNENV. The CDR3 is made up of 12 amino acids. The CDR3 protein is CASSQSGGEAFF. The CDR3 DNA follows: TGTGCCAGCAGCCAATCGGGGGGTGAAGCTTTCTTT. Looking up the rest from reference TRBV16 and TRBJ1-1 gives the full variable domain: GEEVAQTPKHLVRGEGQKAKLYCAPIKGHSYVFWYQQVLKNEFKFLISFQNENVFDETGMPKERFSAKCLPNSPCSLEIQATKLEDSAVYFCASSQSGGEAFFGQGTRLTVV.

The chain links TRBV27 to TRBJ2-2; perhaps D is TRBD1 or TRBD2 (6 bases each). V was cut by 7 bases and J by 3 bases, with 30 bases left in between. The CDR3 sequence is 20 residues long. Per the germline V gene, CDR1 is MNHEY and CDR2 is SMNVEV (reference sequence). Here the CDR3 DNA reads TGTGCCAGCACCTATGGACGGGGGCAGACGGGGCTAAAACACACCGGGGAGCTGTTTTTT. Its translation: CASTYGRGQTGLKHTGELFF.

V usage is TRBV2 and J usage is TRBJ2-5, with TRBD1 matching over 7 bases. Losses at the gene ends were 0 bases for V and 5 bases for J; bases not matched to a gene: 6. Germline V gene sequence: CDR1 SNHLY, CDR2 FYNNEI. The CDR3 is made up of 15 amino acids. CDR3 in DNA: TGTGCCAGCAGTGAAGCAAGAAGGGGGCGGGAGACCCAGTACTTC. Its protein is CASSEARRGRETQYF.

The rearrangement uses TRBV27 and TRBJ1-5; D is unresolved. The CDR3 has 15 residues. CDR1 and CDR2 (germline): MNHEY, SMNVEV (reference sequence). Trimming removed 3 bases from V and 2 bases from J, with 11 bases in between. The CDR3 spells CASSLKWGGNQPQHF. The CDR3 DNA reads as TGTGCCAGCAGTTTGAAGTGGGGTGGCAATCAGCCCCAGCATTTT.

This chain uses TRBV11-2 with TRBJ1-1, with D hard to call. Germline V gene lookup returns CDR1 SGHAT and CDR2 FQNNGV. The CDR3 is 17 amino acids. With 8 bases removed from V and 3 bases from J, the gap between germline ends came to 25 bases. Here the CDR3 reads CASFSGYSASRDTEAFF. CDR3 sequence (DNA): TGTGCCAGCTTTTCGGGTTACTCGGCCTCCCGGGACACTGAAGCTTTCTTT.